This TCR beta chain emerged from a study of beta chain features in type 1 diabetes. On the study more broadly: Age, gender and cell yields were alike across patients and healthy donors.

Per the germline V gene, CDR1 is LNHNV and CDR2 is YYDKDF (reference sequence). V was clipped by 1 base and J by 1 base, with 4 bases between them. CDR3 size: 13 residues. Note on this clone: The antigen remains undetermined.

cDNA synthesis used the whole RNA isolate, giving expressed TCRB sequences. The data were produced by immunoSEQ multiplex PCR, yet TCRdb's version contains in-frame clones alone and is incomplete. Counted here are 640,000 or so clones, 13% occurring once; the ten biggest clones make up approximately 0.022%. Researchers reported sorting CD4+ naive, central memory, regulatory and stem cell-like memory cells via CD45RO/CCR7/CD25/CD127/CD95/CD27. Findings and limits, study-wide: A moderate, significant TCRB CDR3 shortening appeared in type 1 diabetes across four CD4+ subsets. TCRB repertoires of naive, central memory and Treg cells appeared more similar among patients than among healthy donors.

The receptor was derived from a man between 18 and 29 years old with type 1 diabetes. The sequencing sample was made of naive CD4+ T cells from blood. The chain has TRBV15 and TRBJ2-5; D is uncertain. In DNA form, the CDR3 reads TGTGCCACCAGCAGAGTCCCCCAAGAGACCCAGTACTTC. It specifies CATSRVPQETQYF.